Presented here are 12 T cell receptor beta chains from one specimen sequenced in a study of blood T cell repertoires in COVID-19. The protocol was immunoSEQ multiplex PCR, while the TCRdb copy is restricted to in-frame clones and leaves out a portion. The table records 100,000 to 150,000 clones, about 80% of them present only once. Specimen: peripheral blood. The receptors come from a human donor in a cohort sampled during active COVID-19.

The chain links TRBV7-2 to TRBJ1-1, with unresolved D. Per germline, CDR1 SGHTA and CDR2 FQGNSA. The CDR3 loop spans 15 amino acids. V was shortened by 5 bases and J by 0 bases, with 13 bases between the two germline ends. This chain's CDR3 is CASSPKAALNTEAFF. CDR3 DNA: TGTGCCAGCAGCCCTAAGGCGGCCCTGAACACTGAAGCTTTCTTT.

J is TRBJ2-1 and V is TRBV11-3, with 16 bases matching TRBD2. This CDR3 spans 17 amino acids. V was pared by 5 bases and J by 5 bases, with 6 bases of the junction left unmatched. Germline loops: CDR1 SGHNT, CDR2 YENEEA. The CDR3 is CASSRPGLAGGDNEQFF. The CDR3 region has the DNA TGTGCCAGCAGCCGGCCGGGACTAGCGGGAGGGGACAATGAGCAGTTCTTC.

This clone was found a few times. The chain has TRBV5-4 and TRBJ2-2; possibly TRBD2 for D (5 bases). Trimming took 0 bases from V and 6 from J, leaving 9 bases between them. The CDR3 runs 14 residues. Germline assignment: CDR1 SGHNT and CDR2 YYREEE (reference sequence). In DNA form, the CDR3 reads TGTGCCAGCAGCTTGGGACTAATCCCCGGGGAGCTGTTTTTT. Translated: CASSLGLIPGELFF. The full variable domain, with the rest looked up from reference TRBV5-4 and TRBJ2-2, is ETGVTQSPTHLIKTRGQQVTLRCSSQSGHNTVSWYQQALGQGPQFIFQYYREEENGRGNFPPRFSGLQFPNYSSELNVNALELDDSALYLCASSLGLIPGELFFGEGSRLTVL.

This clone was detected ten times or more. The CDR3 reads CASSLPEGAQYF. CDR3 DNA: TGTGCCAGTAGTTTACCCGAGGGGGCCCAGTACTTC. The V call is TRBV19, the J call TRBJ2-5; perhaps TRBD1 as D (6 bases). The CDR3 runs to 12 residues. Germline-derived CDR1 and CDR2 are LNHDA and SQIVND (reference sequence). Trimming stripped 5 bases from V and 9 bases from J, with 13 bases between. The full variable domain, with the rest looked up from reference TRBV19 and TRBJ2-5, is DGGITQSPKYLFRKEGQNVTLSCEQNLNHDAMYWYRQDPGQGLRLIYYSQIVNDFQKGDIAEGYSVSREKKESFPLTVTSAQKNPTAFYLCASSLPEGAQYFGPGTRLLVL.

The gene calls are TRBV7-2 and TRBJ2-3; 7 bases are shared with TRBD2. This CDR3 is built from 12 residues. With 8 bases clipped from V and 3 bases from J, the junction kept 2 bases outside the gene matches. CDR1 and CDR2 (germline): SGHTA, FQGNSA. CDR3 in DNA: TGTGCCAGCGGGAGGGGTACAGATACGCAGTATTTT. This translates into CASGRGTDTQYF.

This chain links TRBV9 with TRBJ2-7; the match to TRBD2 covers 8 bases. This CDR3 spans 13 amino acids. The V gene's germline CDR1 is SGDLS and CDR2 YYNGEE. The V and J ends lost 4 bases and 6 bases, in that order; junction bases with no gene match: 6. In nucleotides, the CDR3 is TGTGCCAGCAGCCTTGCCCGGGGGGGCGAGCAGTACTTC. The encoded protein is CASSLARGGEQYF.

The chain employs TRBV11-1 and TRBJ1-4, with 8 bases identical to TRBD1. Germline CDR1 reads SGHAT; CDR2 reads FQDESV (reference sequence). The CDR3 is made up of 15 amino acids. The trim removed 4 bases at V and 13 bases at J, leaving 14 bases unmatched. The CDR3 region has the DNA TGTGCCAGCAGCTACACCGGGGACAGGTCCACCGGACTGTTTTTT. This translates into CASSYTGDRSTGLFF.

The V and J genes are TRBV7-6 and TRBJ1-4; 8 nucleotides agree with TRBD1. The V and J ends lost 5 bases and 8 bases, in that order; junction bases with no gene match: 10. The CDR3 is 15 amino acids. The V gene's germline CDR1 is SGHVS and CDR2 FNYEAQ. The CDR3 coding sequence is TGTGCCAGCAGCCAGGGGGCAGGGGGTAGAGAAAAACTGTTTTTT. It encodes CASSQGAGGREKLFF.

The chain carries TRBV6-5 and TRBJ2-7; the D gene is possibly TRBD1 (6 bases). The CDR3 loop spans 15 amino acids. Germline values: CDR1 MNHEY, CDR2 SVGAGI. The V end lost 4 bases, the J end lost 3 bases, and 16 bases lay between the germline ends. CDR3: CASSSRGPIHYEQYF. Here the CDR3 DNA reads TGTGCCAGCAGTTCCAGGGGCCCCATCCACTACGAGCAGTACTTC.

The V and J genes are TRBV4-2 and TRBJ2-1, with TRBD2 matching 11 bases. The CDR3 is made up of 15 amino acids. V lost 4 bases to trimming and J lost 7 bases; unmatched junction nucleotides: 6. Germline CDR1 reads LGHNA; CDR2 reads YNFKEQ. The CDR3 DNA reads as TGTGCCAGCAGCCTGCTGCTAGCGGGGGGAAATGAGCAGTTCTTC. As protein: CASSLLLAGGNEQFF.

This chain links TRBV2 with TRBJ2-7; TRBD1 matches 7 bases. Germline V gene lookup returns CDR1 SNHLY and CDR2 FYNNEI. The CDR3 is 15 residues long. V gave up 5 bases and J gave up 0 bases; unmatched junction bases: 7. The CDR3 spells CASSSTGTDSYEQYF. In nucleotides, the CDR3 is TGTGCCAGCAGTAGCACCGGGACAGACTCCTACGAGCAGTACTTC.

The V gene is TRBV28, the J gene TRBJ2-7; 7 nucleotides match TRBD2. Germline V lookup: CDR1 MDHEN, CDR2 SYDVKM. The CDR3 spans 16 residues. V lost 5 bases and J lost 2; bases outside the gene matches: 12. CDR3 region: CASSLPGGSPPYEQYF. The CDR3 DNA is TGTGCCAGCAGTCTCCCGGGAGGCAGCCCCCCCTACGAGCAGTACTTC.